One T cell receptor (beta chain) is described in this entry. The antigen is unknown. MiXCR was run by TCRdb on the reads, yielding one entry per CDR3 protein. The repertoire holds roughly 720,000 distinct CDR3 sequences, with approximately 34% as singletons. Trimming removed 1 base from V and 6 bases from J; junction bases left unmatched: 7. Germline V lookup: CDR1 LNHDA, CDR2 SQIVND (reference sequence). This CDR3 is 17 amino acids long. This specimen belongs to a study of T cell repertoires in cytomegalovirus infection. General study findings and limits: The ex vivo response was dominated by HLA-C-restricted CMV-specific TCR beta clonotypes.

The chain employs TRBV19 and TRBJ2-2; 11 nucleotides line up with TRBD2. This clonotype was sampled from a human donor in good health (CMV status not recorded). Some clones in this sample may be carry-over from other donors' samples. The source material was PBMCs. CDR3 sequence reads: CASSIGLAGSIAGELFF. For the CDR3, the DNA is TGTGCCAGTAGTATAGGACTAGCGGGAAGTATCGCCGGGGAGCTGTTTTTT.